This record looks at one TCR beta chain sequence and its context. Its antigen is currently unknown. The data belong to a study of cytomegalovirus exposure and HLA in healthy donors. The CDR3 has 14 amino acids. Germline V gene data show CDR1 as SGHRS and CDR2 as YFSETQ. Study-wide findings and caveats: Researchers counted around 180 TCR beta chains as cytomegalovirus-associated. Indistinguishability led to the exclusion of some V segments, TRBV6-2 and TRBV6-3 included. V- and J-gene trimming of TCR beta was linked (in a later analysis) to a missense DCLRE1C variant.

The PCR employed 60 Vbeta primers together with 13 Jbeta primers. Profiling relied on immunoSEQ multiplex PCR, and the TCRdb table lists in-frame clones only, not all of them. The sample has hundreds of thousands of clones, 70% to 85% seen once. The sample comprised PBMCs. The sequence came from an older woman in good health and CMV-seropositive. J is TRBJ2-5 and V is TRBV5-1, with 7 positions matching TRBD2. The J call may not be correct, given that the DNA end is closer to TRBJ2-7. The CDR3: CASSFGLGAYEQYF. In DNA, the CDR3 is TGCGCCAGCAGTTTTGGACTAGGGGCATACGAGCAGTACTTC.